The 20 T cell receptor beta chains below all came from one sample that was sequenced in a study of read filtering for tumor transcriptome and immune sequencing. This library used roughly 400 ng RNA and molecular barcoded adaptors spanning alpha/delta and beta/gamma chains. TCRdb passed the reads through MiXCR, listing each CDR3 protein once. The profile shows 40,000 or so distinct CDR3 sequences, roughly 15% of them singletons. The specimen sequenced was a population of CD138-negative cells sorted from bone marrow. These receptors originate from a donor older than 35 with multiple myeloma.

A note on this clonotype: A single base separates this from a much larger clone, so it may be a read error. The genes are TRBV7-2 and TRBJ2-1, with 7 bases identical to TRBD1. CDR1 is SGHTA and CDR2 is FQGNSA in the germline V gene. J lost 0 bases, V lost 8 bases, and 7 bases had no gene match. The CDR3 length is 15 residues. The CDR3 sequence is CASGRDRSSYNEQFF. In DNA, the CDR3 is TGTGCCAGCGGCCGGGACAGATCCTCCTACAATGAGCAGTTCTTC.

The chain joins TRBV4-3 to TRBJ2-7, with 7 bases that match TRBD1. Germline CDR1 LGHNA, CDR2 YSLEER. The CDR3 runs to 15 residues. With 1 base clipped from V and 2 bases from J, the junction kept 5 bases outside the gene matches. For the CDR3, the DNA is TGCGCCAGCAGCCAAGGGACAGGAGCTACCTACGAGCAGTACTTC. It encodes CASSQGTGATYEQYF.

This clonotype was seen at least ten times. The DNA for the CDR3 is TGTGCCAGCAGCTCTACTCAAACGCAGTATTTT. It encodes CASSSTQTQYF. The chain links TRBV7-2 to TRBJ2-3; no definite D call. V shed 4 bases and J shed 9 bases, with 8 bases lying between them. This CDR3 spans 11 amino acids. CDR1 is SGHTA and CDR2 is FQGNSA in the germline V gene.

This clonotype has ten or more counts. V is TRBV13 and J is TRBJ2-1, with D uncertain. Per the germline V gene, CDR1 is PRHDT and CDR2 is FYEKMQ (reference sequence). The CDR3 is 13 residues long. Trimming removed 5 bases from V and 7 bases from J, with 12 bases in between. The CDR3 protein is CASSAQLDNEQFF. CDR3 coding DNA: TGTGCCAGCAGCGCTCAACTGGATAATGAGCAGTTCTTC.

The sample holds a few counts of this clonotype. A read error likely explains this, since a far larger clone differs by one base. This chain uses TRBV10-3 with TRBJ2-1, with D unclear. V was cut by 4 bases and J by 10 bases, with 11 bases left in between. The CDR3 loop spans 12 amino acids. CDR1 is ENHRY and CDR2 is SYGVKD in the germline V gene. The CDR3 region is CAISARNYEQFF. The DNA of the CDR3 is TGTGCCATCAGTGCCAGGAACTACGAGCAGTTCTTC.

With respect to this clonotype: A much more abundant neighbour one base away suggests this may be a read error. The V gene is TRBV13, the J gene TRBJ2-1, with D perhaps matching TRBD2 (5 bases). The CDR3 has 16 residues. In germline, CDR1 is PRHDT, CDR2 FYEKMQ (reference sequence). CDR3 sequence (DNA): TGTGCCAGCAGCTCCCTAGCCGGCAGCTCCTACAGTGAGCAGTTCTTC. Translated: CASSSLAGSSYSEQFF.

This clonotype was seen ten or more times. The chain recombines TRBV7-2 with TRBJ2-1; D not certain. Germline-derived CDR1 and CDR2 are SGHTA and FQGNSA. The CDR3 is 11 residues long. The V and J ends lost 5 bases and 9 bases respectively, with 8 bases between them. The chain's CDR3 is CASSRTIEQFF. CDR3 coding DNA: TGTGCCAGCAGCCGGACGATTGAGCAGTTCTTC.

This clonotype was seen repeatedly, ten times or more. The rearrangement links TRBV28 to TRBJ1-5; unclear D gene. CDR3 length: 12 amino acids. From germline, CDR1 is MDHEN and CDR2 SYDVKM. The V end was cut by 2 bases, the J end by 7 bases, with 6 bases between. In DNA, the CDR3 is TGTGCCAGCAGTTTAACCCGGCAGCCCCAGCATTTT. Residues: CASSLTRQPQHF.

This clonotype was picked up a small number of times. The chain's CDR3 is CASSGGGTTGQETQYF. Written as DNA, the CDR3 is TGTGCCAGCAGCGGGGGGGGGACGACAGGCCAAGAGACCCAGTACTTC. The chain links TRBV7-6 to TRBJ2-5, with D perhaps TRBD2 (7 bases). The length of the CDR3 is 16 residues. V was shortened by 5 bases and J by 1 base, with 17 bases between the two germline ends. The germline CDR1 and CDR2 sequences are SGHVS and FNYEAQ.

The sample holds many counts of this clonotype. The rearrangement joins TRBV6-2 or TRBV6-3 to TRBJ1-5; D gene unclear. The V end was cut by 4 bases, the J end by 5 bases, with 6 bases between. The CDR3 spans 12 residues. The germline V gene encodes CDR1 MNHEY and CDR2 SVGEGT. CDR3 coding DNA: TGTGCCAGCAGTTTCGAGGATCAGCCCCAGCATTTT. Amino acid sequence: CASSFEDQPQHF.

This clonotype has ten or more counts. J is TRBJ2-7 and V is TRBV5-6, with a weak D call TRBD2 (6 bases). V was pared by 5 bases and J by 5 bases, with 17 bases between. Germline V gene lookup returns CDR1 SGHDT and CDR2 YYEEEE. This CDR3 region has 14 residues. This CDR3 reads CASRPEGRTNEQYF. The CDR3 DNA reads TGTGCCAGCAGGCCGGAGGGCCGTACCAACGAGCAGTACTTC.

This clonotype came up many times. The rearrangement joins TRBV6-2 or TRBV6-3 to TRBJ1-5; 7 bases line up with TRBD1. Per the germline V gene, CDR1 is MNHEY and CDR2 is SVGEGT. V lost 6 bases to trimming and J lost 6 bases; unmatched junction nucleotides: 5. The CDR3 spans 13 residues. CDR3 region: CASRGQTSQPQHF. CDR3 in DNA: TGTGCCAGCAGGGGACAGACCAGTCAGCCCCAGCATTTT.

This rearrangement joins TRBV12-3 or TRBV12-4 to TRBJ2-2, with TRBD1 matching 8 bases. The CDR3 has 15 residues. Trimming removed 5 bases from V and 5 bases from J; junction bases left unmatched: 7. The CDR3 region is CASSRQGPRTGELFF. The CDR3 DNA reads TGTGCCAGCAGTCGACAGGGGCCGAGGACCGGGGAGCTGTTTTTT.

This clonotype was seen ten or more times. The J gene is TRBJ2-7, the V gene TRBV28; D is unclear. This CDR3 comprises 16 residues. The germline gives CDR1 MDHEN, CDR2 SYDVKM. V was cut by 6 bases and J by 0 bases, with 18 bases left in between. The CDR3 protein is CASRGPGSSSSYEQYF. DNA for the CDR3: TGTGCCAGCAGGGGCCCGGGCAGCTCCTCCTCCTACGAGCAGTACTTC.

V and J are TRBV4-1 and TRBJ2-7; 13 nucleotides match TRBD2. Germline values: CDR1 MGHRA, CDR2 YSYEKL. The J segment lost 3 bases and the V segment lost 4 bases, leaving 3 bases of the junction unmatched. CDR3 length equals 15 residues. The CDR3 coding sequence is TGCGCCAGCAGCCTCGGACTAGCGGGAGTCTACGAGCAGTACTTC. It specifies CASSLGLAGVYEQYF.

The table lists this clonotype with a few counts. This clone may be a read error of a much larger clone one base away. The chain combines TRBV5-6 with TRBJ1-4; 7 nucleotides line up with TRBD1. Germline-derived CDR1 and CDR2 are SGHDT and YYEEEE. The CDR3 has 15 residues. The CDR3 spells CASSLTGTVGERLFF. Here the CDR3 DNA reads TGTGCCAGCAGCCTTACCGGGACAGTAGGTGAAAGACTGTTTTTT.

This clonotype was observed many times. The chain is built from TRBV20-1 and TRBJ2-1; D ambiguous. CDR3 length: 14 amino acids. Looked up from germline, CDR1 is DFQATT and CDR2 is SNEGSKA (reference sequence). Deletions cut 1 base from V and 0 bases from J, with 7 bases between. CDR3 sequence: CSARVGPSYNEQFF. The CDR3 region has the DNA TGCAGTGCTAGAGTCGGTCCCTCCTACAATGAGCAGTTCTTC.

This clonotype appeared many times. The chain uses TRBV5-5 and TRBJ2-1; 7 nucleotides match TRBD1. J lost 1 base, V lost 4 bases, and 5 bases had no gene match. The CDR3 extends over 15 amino acids. CDR1 SGHKS and CDR2 YYEKEE come from the germline V gene (reference sequence). The CDR3 bases are TGTGCCAGCAGCCATCGGACAGGTTCCTACAATGAGCAGTTCTTC. It translates to CASSHRTGSYNEQFF.

This clonotype was seen many times. The genes are TRBV4-1 and TRBJ2-1; D possibly matches TRBD1 or TRBD2 (5 bases each). Germline assignment: CDR1 MGHRA and CDR2 YSYEKL. The CDR3 spans 14 residues. Deletions cut 3 bases from V and 9 bases from J, with 15 bases between. CDR3 sequence reads: CASSQNRGAAEQFF. The CDR3 region has the DNA TGCGCCAGCAGCCAGAATCGGGGCGCGGCTGAGCAGTTCTTC.

This clonotype came up many times. The genes are TRBV20-1 and TRBJ1-5; D gene unclear. This CDR3 comprises 14 residues. Deletions cut 1 base from V and 2 bases from J, with 9 bases between. Germline CDR1 DFQATT, CDR2 SNEGSKA (reference sequence). CDR3 region: CSARVASGNQPQHF. CDR3 DNA sequence: TGCAGTGCTAGAGTCGCTTCTGGCAATCAGCCCCAGCATTTT.